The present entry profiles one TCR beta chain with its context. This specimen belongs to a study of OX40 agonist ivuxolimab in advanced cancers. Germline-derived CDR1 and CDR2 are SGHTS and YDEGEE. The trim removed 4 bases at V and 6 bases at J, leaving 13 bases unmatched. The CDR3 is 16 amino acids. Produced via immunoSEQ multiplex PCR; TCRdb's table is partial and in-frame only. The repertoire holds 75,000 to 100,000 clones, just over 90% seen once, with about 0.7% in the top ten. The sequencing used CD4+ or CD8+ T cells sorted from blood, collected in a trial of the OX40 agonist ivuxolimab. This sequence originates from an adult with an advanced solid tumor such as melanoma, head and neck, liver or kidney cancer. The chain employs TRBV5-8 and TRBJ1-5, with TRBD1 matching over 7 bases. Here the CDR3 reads CASSHRSGQGGQPQHF. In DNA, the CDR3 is TGTGCCAGCAGCCACCGTTCTGGCCAGGGGGGTCAGCCCCAGCATTTT.